One and the same sample provided the 2 T cell receptor beta chains below, sequenced in a study of spatial heterogeneity in lung cancer. As for time point: sample taken at primary tumor resection. Unsorted whole RNA samples from tumor, nontumor lung or frozen PBMC were sequenced. One entry per CDR3 protein results from TCRdb running MiXCR on the 5' RACE reads. The sample yields about 10,000 distinct CDR3 sequences, about 4% seen once. This specimen consisted of normal lung tissue next to the tumor, obtained at surgery. These receptors were collected from a male donor with early-stage non-small cell lung cancer.

This clonotype appeared many times. In a library made to pick up alpha chains, this beta chain is a stray read with a size that means little. The chain couples TRBV6-6 to TRBJ2-7; D perhaps matches TRBD1 (6 bases). The CDR3 extends over 13 amino acids. Trimming took 5 bases from V and 3 from J, leaving 11 bases between them. Germline V gene lookup returns CDR1 MNHNY and CDR2 SVGAGI (reference sequence). The CDR3 loop reads CASSHGQFYEQYF. CDR3 DNA: TGTGCCAGCAGTCATGGACAGTTCTACGAGCAGTACTTC.

The table lists this clonotype with many counts. For a library built for alpha chains, this beta chain is a stray read; little rests on its size. The rearrangement joins TRBV30 to TRBJ1-2; D remains ambiguous. The germline V gene encodes CDR1 GTSNPN and CDR2 SVGIG (reference sequence). The CDR3 has 14 residues. Trimming left V 4 bases short and J 0 bases short, with 12 bases between. CDR3 coding DNA: TGTGCCTGGAATGCCGGGGTAACTAACTATGGCTACACCTTC. Residues: CAWNAGVTNYGYTF.